Detailed here is one TCR beta chain. These data belong to a study of blood T cell repertoires in COVID-19. On the study more broadly: The samples span acute and convalescent COVID-19 from the United States, Italy and Spain. Sources were T cells, B-cell-depleted T cells, or PBMCs; the material itself was cDNA or gDNA.

There are 13 residues in the CDR3. Germline V lookup: CDR1 SGHRS, CDR2 YFSETQ. V was pared by 2 bases and J by 6 bases, with 8 bases between. Methods used by the authors: Researchers report that nucleated cell counts were estimated from reference gene primer amplification. The method was immunoSEQ multiplex PCR; TCRdb's version includes in-frame clones alone and lacks a portion of them. The V and J calls and the clone size are those of that table, but D and trimming were determined from the DNA. The top ten hold 4.5% to 6% of the sample, which has approximately 45,000 clones, about 89% seen once. The J gene is TRBJ2-2, the V gene TRBV5-1, with D perhaps TRBD1 (6 bases). Sequencing input: peripheral blood. This receptor was identified in a human donor in a cohort sampled during active COVID-19. CDR3 in DNA: TGCGCCAGCAGCTTAACAGGGTCCGGGGAGCTGTTTTTT. It encodes CASSLTGSGELFF. The full variable domain, its missing parts supplied by reference TRBV5-1 and TRBJ2-2, is KAGVTQTPRYLIKTRGQQVTLSCSPISGHRSVSWYQQTPGQGLQFLFEYFSETQRNKGNFPGRFSGRQFSNSRSEMNVSTLELGDSALYLCASSLTGSGELFFGEGSRLTVL.